Detailed here is one T cell receptor (beta chain). Its matching antigen is unknown. The data are from a study of long-term antiretroviral therapy in people with HIV. Study-wide results and caveats: Diversity increased after ART yet remained lower than in transplant donor controls.

immunoSEQ v3.0 was run at survey level. TCRdb's copy holds only in-frame clones and misses some; the assay was immunoSEQ multiplex PCR. The sample has 38,000 or so clones; about 94% are singletons. Donors needed at least one pre-ART PBMC sample plus at least two post-ART samples. Treatment locations for all participants with HIV were in the United States. Germline V lookup: CDR1 LNHDA, CDR2 SQIVND (reference sequence). The V gene end was trimmed by 5 bases and the J gene end by 4 bases; junction bases not matched to a gene: 8. The CDR3 spans 15 residues. The sequence came from a man aged 25 to 45 with HIV. The chain uses TRBV19 and TRBJ1-2, with 9 bases fitting TRBD1. The material was unsorted PBMCs, obtained roughly 9.4 years after starting antiretroviral therapy. The CDR3 nucleotides are TGTGCCAGTAGTTTCCGGGACAGGGAATTCTATGGCTACACCTTC. Residues: CASSFRDREFYGYTF.